This T cell receptor (beta chain) is from a study of long-term antiretroviral therapy in people with HIV. Germline V gene data show CDR1 as SGHVS and CDR2 as FQNEAQ. The CDR3 consists of 16 residues. The J segment lost 1 base and the V segment lost 5 bases, leaving 10 bases of the junction unmatched. Researchers report immunoSEQ v3.0 was run at survey level. Generated by immunoSEQ multiplex PCR, the TCRdb table keeps only in-frame clones and is missing some. The table records about 21,000 clones, around 79% of them present only once. This clonotype was sampled from a woman between 35 and 50 years old with HIV. Sequencing used unsorted PBMCs, obtained 4.1 years after starting antiretroviral therapy. The genes are TRBV7-8 and TRBJ1-1; the match to TRBD1 covers 7 bases. DNA for the CDR3: TGTGCCAGCAGCCCCAGGGGGACGACAGGGAACACTGAAGCTTTCTTT. It codes for CASSPRGTTGNTEAFF. Complete variable domain (other parts from reference TRBV7-8 and TRBJ1-1): GAGVSQSPRYKVAKRGQDVALRCDPISGHVSLFWYQQALGQGPEFLTYFQNEAQLDKSGLPSDRFFAERPEGSVSTLKIQRTQQEDSAVYLCASSPRGTTGNTEAFFGQGTRLTVV.